Following are 24 T cell receptor beta chains from one sample sequenced in a study of blood T cell repertoires in COVID-19. Profiling relied on immunoSEQ multiplex PCR, and the TCRdb table lists in-frame clones only, not all of them. The sample records about 76,000 clones, roughly 81% being singletons. Sequenced input: peripheral blood. Receptors originate from a man aged 55 to 70 with COVID-19, enrolled during active disease.

The CDR3 sequence is CASSPGQGADTQYF. The CDR3 DNA follows: TGCGCCAGCAGTCCGGGACAGGGGGCAGATACGCAGTATTTT. This chain uses TRBV10-1 with TRBJ2-3; 11 bases map to TRBD1. CDR3 size: 14 residues. Germline V gene data show CDR1 as WNHNN and CDR2 as SYGVQD (reference sequence). J lost 4 bases, V lost 5 bases, and 2 bases had no gene match.

A few counts support this clone. The V and J genes are TRBV19 and TRBJ1-5; TRBD1 matches at 9 bases. CDR1 is LNHDA, CDR2 SQIVND, per germline (reference sequence). V was clipped by 4 bases and J by 5 bases; unmatched bases: 3. This CDR3 spans 14 amino acids. CDR3 sequence: CASSSRDRDQPQHF. CDR3 coding DNA: TGTGCCAGTAGTAGCCGGGACAGGGATCAGCCCCAGCATTTT. The full variable domain, with the rest looked up from reference TRBV19 and TRBJ1-5, is DGGITQSPKYLFRKEGQNVTLSCEQNLNHDAMYWYRQDPGQGLRLIYYSQIVNDFQKGDIAEGYSVSREKKESFPLTVTSAQKNPTAFYLCASSSRDRDQPQHFGDGTRLSIL.

The rearrangement uses TRBV5-6 and TRBJ1-2, with 8 positions matching TRBD1. The CDR3 runs to 16 residues. Germline V CDR1 and CDR2: SGHDT, YYEEEE. J was trimmed by 5 bases and V by 3 bases; bases with no gene match: 12. CDR3 sequence: CASSSSGTGSLYGYTF. For the CDR3, the DNA is TGTGCCAGCAGCTCCTCCGGGACAGGCTCTCTTTATGGCTACACCTTC. Supplemented by reference TRBV5-6 and TRBJ1-2, the full variable domain reads DAGVTQSPTHLIKTRGQQVTLRCSPKSGHDTVSWYQQALGQGPQFIFQYYEEEERQRGNFPDRFSGHQFPNYSSELNVNALLLGDSALYLCASSSSGTGSLYGYTFGSGTRLTVV.

The rearrangement links TRBV3-1 (or the pseudogene TRBV3-2) to TRBJ2-3; 8 nucleotides match TRBD2. V lost 2 bases and J lost 9; bases outside the gene matches: 7. Germline lookup yields CDR1 LGHDT and CDR2 YNNKEL (reference sequence). There are 14 residues in the CDR3. The CDR3 DNA reads TGTGCCAGCAGCCAAAGCTCGGGAGGGAGCACGCAGTATTTT. The encoded protein is CASSQSSGGSTQYF.

V usage is TRBV19 and J usage is TRBJ2-2; D is unresolved. CDR3 size: 13 residues. The V and J ends lost 7 bases and 6 bases respectively, with 12 bases between them. Looked up from germline, CDR1 is LNHDA and CDR2 is SQIVND (reference sequence). The CDR3 sequence: CASTRVAPGELFF. The DNA for the CDR3 is TGTGCCAGTACCCGGGTGGCGCCCGGGGAGCTGTTTTTT.

The CDR3 region has the DNA TGTGCCTGGAGTGTGGGGCTGCATAGCAATCAGCCCCAGCATTTT. This translates into CAWSVGLHSNQPQHF. The chain employs TRBV30 and TRBJ1-5; TRBD1 is a possible D gene (5 bases). Germline V gene data show CDR1 as GTSNPN and CDR2 as SVGIG (reference sequence). Trimming took 0 bases from V and 0 from J, leaving 9 bases between them. The CDR3 extends over 15 amino acids.

This chain uses TRBV14 with TRBJ2-7; D is perhaps TRBD1 (6 bases). CDR3 length: 15 amino acids. V lost 1 base, J lost 5 bases, and 15 bases lay in between. Germline V gene data show CDR1 as SGHDN and CDR2 as FVKESK. The chain's CDR3 is CASSQGGQGNDEQYF. CDR3 coding DNA: TGTGCCAGCAGCCAAGGCGGGCAGGGGAACGACGAGCAGTACTTC.

The chain links TRBV5-1 to TRBJ2-7; D is undetermined. V was trimmed by 4 bases and J by 3 bases, leaving 8 bases between them. Germline loops: CDR1 SGHRS, CDR2 YFSETQ. The CDR3 covers 12 residues. In DNA form, the CDR3 reads TGCGCCAGCAGCGACGACATCTACGAGCAGTACTTC. It specifies CASSDDIYEQYF. Combining the CDR3 with reference TRBV5-1 and TRBJ2-7 gives the whole variable domain KAGVTQTPRYLIKTRGQQVTLSCSPISGHRSVSWYQQTPGQGLQFLFEYFSETQRNKGNFPGRFSGRQFSNSRSEMNVSTLELGDSALYLCASSDDIYEQYFGPGTRLTVT.

This chain joins TRBV6-5 and TRBJ1-1; 10 bases line up with TRBD1. Germline V CDR1 and CDR2: MNHEY, SVGAGI. The length of the CDR3 is 14 residues. Trimming cost V 5 bases and J 3 bases; bases outside gene matches: 3. CDR3 in amino acids: CASSRTGGDTEAFF. CDR3 DNA: TGTGCCAGCAGTAGGACAGGGGGAGACACTGAAGCTTTCTTT.

This clone was observed a single time. The rearrangement links TRBV29-1 to TRBJ2-1; 7 bases are a match to TRBD2. V was clipped by 7 bases and J by 6 bases; unmatched bases: 3. This CDR3 has 11 residues. Germline CDR1 is SQVTM and CDR2 is ANQGSEA. CDR3 region: CSGAGFNEQFF. The CDR3 DNA reads TGCAGCGGAGCGGGGTTCAATGAGCAGTTCTTC.

The chain recombines TRBV24-1 with TRBJ2-1; TRBD1 matches at 7 bases. Germline V CDR1 and CDR2: KGHDR, SFDVKD. J was trimmed by 9 bases and V by 10 bases; bases with no gene match: 11. CDR3 length equals 13 residues. The CDR3, as DNA: TGTGCCACTTTCCTACAGGGGTCCCGTGAGCAGTTCTTC. This codes for CATFLQGSREQFF.

The rearrangement uses TRBV6-6 and TRBJ1-2, with a tentative D call TRBD1 (6 bases). The CDR3 contains 13 residues. Trimming shortened V by 5 bases and J by 4 bases, and 11 bases separated the two germline ends. Germline loops: CDR1 MNHNY, CDR2 SVGAGI (reference sequence). As DNA, the CDR3 is TGTGCCAGCAGTAGGGACAATACCTATGGCTACACCTTC. As protein: CASSRDNTYGYTF.

The rearrangement uses TRBV30 and TRBJ1-4, with 9 bases matching TRBD1. Germline loops: CDR1 GTSNPN, CDR2 SVGIG (reference sequence). The V and J ends lost 0 bases and 5 bases, in that order; junction bases with no gene match: 4. The CDR3 contains 15 residues. CDR3 sequence (DNA): TGTGCCTGGAGTGTACTAGGGACAGGGAATGAAAAACTGTTTTTT. It encodes CAWSVLGTGNEKLFF. The full variable domain, with the rest looked up from reference TRBV30 and TRBJ1-4, is SQTIHQWPATLVQPVGSPLSLECTVEGTSNPNLYWYRQAAGRGLQLLFYSVGIGQISSEVPQNLSASRPQDRQFILSSKKLLLSDSGFYLCAWSVLGTGNEKLFFGSGTQLSVL.

This clone was counted between two and nine times. V is TRBV7-9 and J is TRBJ2-3; TRBD2 is a possible D gene (6 bases). The CDR3 loop spans 17 amino acids. V was trimmed by 1 base and J by 3 bases, leaving 17 bases between them. Germline V gene lookup returns CDR1 SEHNR and CDR2 FQNEAQ (reference sequence). CDR3 DNA: TGTGCCAGCAGCTTAGGGTCTAGTCGGGAGCTAACAGATACGCAGTATTTT. This codes for CASSLGSSRELTDTQYF.

This rearrangement joins TRBV5-1 to TRBJ2-5; D not certain. The germline gives CDR1 SGHRS, CDR2 YFSETQ. The CDR3 is 16 amino acids. The ends were cut back, 0 bases at V and 0 bases at J, with 12 bases in the middle. The DNA of the CDR3 is TGCGCCAGCAGCTTGGGCCTCGAGCAGGACCAAGAGACCCAGTACTTC. Its protein is CASSLGLEQDQETQYF.

The chain has TRBV2 and TRBJ1-1; no clear D. In germline, CDR1 is SNHLY, CDR2 FYNNEI. The CDR3 runs 15 residues. Trimming stripped 8 bases from V and 1 base from J, with 17 bases between. CDR3 sequence (DNA): TGTGCCAGCTCCCCCCGTCACCAGTCGAACACTGAAGCTTTCTTT. It translates to CASSPRHQSNTEAFF.

CDR3 nucleotide sequence: TGTGCTAGTGGTTTGGTTATTGGGGGTGGAGGGGCGACCTACGAGCAGTACTTC. Encoded protein: CASGLVIGGGGATYEQYF. The rearrangement uses TRBV12-5 and TRBJ2-7; D may be TRBD2 (6 bases). Germline V gene data show CDR1 as LGHNT and CDR2 as FRNRAP. V lost 0 bases and J 2 bases, leaving 20 bases between the germline ends. The CDR3 is 18 residues long.

The chain couples TRBV18 to TRBJ2-2; 12 nucleotides align to TRBD2. Looked up from germline, CDR1 is KGHSH and CDR2 is LQKENI. The CDR3 covers 18 residues. V dropped 6 bases and J dropped 5; count of bases not matched to a gene: 13. The CDR3 loop is CASSPRGLAGQLTGELFF. The CDR3 coding sequence is TGTGCCAGCTCCCCTAGAGGACTAGCGGGACAACTTACCGGGGAGCTGTTTTTT.

The chain uses TRBV28 and TRBJ1-1; D possibly corresponds to TRBD1 (5 bases). Germline CDR1 reads MDHEN; CDR2 reads SYDVKM. V lost 3 bases and J 8 bases, leaving 13 bases between the germline ends. The CDR3 contains 13 residues. The CDR3 DNA sequence: TGTGCCAGCAGTTTTAAGACCAGGGTGGAAGCTTTCTTT. Amino acid sequence: CASSFKTRVEAFF.

This chain links TRBV7-3 with TRBJ2-7, with TRBD2 identical over 8 bases. The CDR3 sequence is 14 residues long. The J segment lost 1 base and the V segment lost 5 bases, leaving 4 bases of the junction unmatched. Germline CDR1 and CDR2: SGHTA and FQGTGA. The CDR3 nucleotides are TGTGCCAGCAGCGAGACTAGCGAATCCTACGAGCAGTACTTC. It yields the protein CASSETSESYEQYF.

The V gene is TRBV6-5, the J gene TRBJ2-7, with 8 bases that match TRBD1. Germline values: CDR1 MNHEY, CDR2 SVGAGI. Trimming cost V 5 bases and J 1 base; bases outside gene matches: 7. CDR3 length equals 15 residues. The CDR3 DNA follows: TGTGCCAGCAGTAGATTTGGACAGGGTTCCTACGAGCAGTACTTC. This encodes CASSRFGQGSYEQYF.

The J gene is TRBJ1-1, the V gene TRBV6-5, with 7 bases identical to TRBD1. The germline CDR1 and CDR2 sequences are MNHEY and SVGAGI. This CDR3 comprises 15 residues. V shed 2 bases, J shed 1 base, and the junction held 4 bases outside the gene matches. The CDR3 DNA sequence: TGTGCCAGCAGTTACCCTGACAGGGCGAACACTGAAGCTTTCTTT. It is translated as CASSYPDRANTEAFF.

The V gene is TRBV6-1, the J gene TRBJ2-5; 7 nucleotides agree with TRBD2. This CDR3 has 16 residues. Germline V gene sequence: CDR1 MNHNS, CDR2 SASEGT. V trimming: 4 bases; J trimming: 2 bases; junction bases outside the gene matches: 10. The CDR3 loop is CASSAERGSVQETQYF. CDR3 sequence (DNA): TGTGCCAGCAGTGCGGAGCGGGGCAGTGTTCAAGAGACCCAGTACTTC.

The gene calls are TRBV9 and TRBJ2-7; weak D call: TRBD2 (5 bases). This CDR3 is built from 15 residues. Trimming shortened V by 4 bases and J by 3 bases, and 17 bases separated the two germline ends. Germline CDR1 reads SGDLS; CDR2 reads YYNGEE. Here the CDR3 reads CASSPDPEGSYEQYF. The DNA of the CDR3 is TGTGCCAGCAGCCCAGACCCAGAGGGAAGCTACGAGCAGTACTTC.